This record concerns one TCR beta chain sequence. No antigen is known for it. Assay used: immunoSEQ multiplex PCR; TCRdb lists only in-frame clones, some missing. The sample has about 5,000 clones; around two thirds are singletons. The sample comes from a study of CD8 T cell repertoires and HIV-1 epitope variants. Study overall: Separate from the cultures, 1M uncultured T cells served as baseline. Study-wide results and limits: Nine or ten antigen-specific TCR beta clonotypes were found; more than five seemed cross-reactive to variants.

Germline V gene data show CDR1 as MGHRA and CDR2 as YSYEKL. CDR3 length: 17 amino acids. Trimming removed 0 bases from V and 4 bases from J, with 16 bases in between. The sequenced sample was cultured CD8+ T cells derived from PBMCs. This TCR was recovered from a male donor with HIV. The genes are TRBV4-1 and TRBJ2-1, with D tentatively TRBD1 or TRBD2 (7 bases each). This CDR3 reads CASSQDTAGGGYNEQFF. CDR3 bases: TGCGCCAGCAGCCAAGATACGGCAGGGGGGGGGTACAATGAGCAGTTCTTC.